A selection of T cell receptor beta chains follows, all from one sample in a study of response to subunit inactivated influenza vaccine. TCRdb ran MiXCR on the RT-PCR reads and lists one entry per CDR3 protein. The table shows 550,000 to 800,000 distinct CDR3 sequences, with around a sixth occurring only once. Here the sequenced sample was PBMCs from blood, taken roughly 12 days after vaccination. The receptors were sampled from a man aged 50 or older who received an inactivated influenza vaccine. CDR3s include the opening cysteine and the closing phenylalanine or tryptophan. The D gene is left open where the match is weak. The listing skips clone size in some rows; elsewhere it reads once, few, many or a size class.

CDR3 DNA: TGCAGTGCGCTTCGAGAGGATAGCAATCAGCCCCAGCATTTT; CDR3 protein: CSALREDSNQPQHF; CDR3 length: 14; J gene: TRBJ1-5; clone size: .; V gene: TRBV20-1; D gene: .
CDR3 DNA: TGTGCCAGCAGTGAAGCGGCGACAGGGTTACGTCGCGAGCAGTACTTC; CDR3 protein: CASSEAATGLRREQYF; CDR3 length: 16; J gene: TRBJ2-7; clone size: .; V gene: TRBV6-1; D gene: TRBD1
CDR3 DNA: TGTGCCAGCAGTTTTGGAATCCAAGAGACCCAGTACTTC; CDR3 protein: CASSFGIQETQYF; CDR3 length: 13; J gene: TRBJ2-5; clone size: many; V gene: TRBV12-3/TRBV12-4; D gene: .
CDR3 DNA: TGTGCCACCAGCAGAGATTACGGCTACGAGCAGTACTTC; CDR3 protein: CATSRDYGYEQYF; CDR3 length: 13; J gene: TRBJ2-7; clone size: few; V gene: TRBV15; D gene: .
CDR3 DNA: TGTGCCATCAGCTCCGGTAGCGGGGCCCGAGAGACCCAGTACTTC; CDR3 protein: CAISSGSGARETQYF; CDR3 length: 15; J gene: TRBJ2-5; clone size: .; V gene: TRBV10-3; D gene: TRBD2
CDR3 DNA: TGTGCCAGTAGGGACAGGGGGTCGATCTACGAGCAGTACTTC; CDR3 protein: CASRDRGSIYEQYF; CDR3 length: 14; J gene: TRBJ2-7; clone size: .; V gene: TRBV19; D gene: TRBD1
CDR3 DNA: TGCGCCAGCAGCTTGGGCGTTGGAAACACCATATATTTT; CDR3 protein: CASSLGVGNTIYF; CDR3 length: 13; J gene: TRBJ1-3; clone size: many; V gene: TRBV5-1; D gene: .
CDR3 DNA: TGTGCCAGCAGTGACAGCCCGTGGAGGACTGAAGCTTTCTTT; CDR3 protein: CASSDSPWRTEAFF; CDR3 length: 14; J gene: TRBJ1-1; clone size: .; V gene: TRBV6-1; D gene: .
CDR3 DNA: TGTGCCACCAGCAGAGATCATGGACTAGCGGGCGCCTCCTACAATGAGCAGTTCTTC; CDR3 protein: CATSRDHGLAGASYNEQFF; CDR3 length: 19; J gene: TRBJ2-1; clone size: few; V gene: TRBV15; D gene: TRBD2
CDR3 DNA: TGCGCCAGCAGCTTGGTGGCCGGGAACTACGAGCAGTACTTC; CDR3 protein: CASSLVAGNYEQYF; CDR3 length: 14; J gene: TRBJ2-7; clone size: few; V gene: TRBV5-1; D gene: .
CDR3 DNA: TGCAGTGCTAGAGGACAGGTTGGCACTGAAGCTTTCTTT; CDR3 protein: CSARGQVGTEAFF; CDR3 length: 13; J gene: TRBJ1-1; clone size: .; V gene: TRBV20-1; D gene: .
CDR3 DNA: TGTGCCAGCAGTTCCGCGAACACCGGGGAGCTGTTTTTT; CDR3 protein: CASSSANTGELFF; CDR3 length: 13; J gene: TRBJ2-2; clone size: many; V gene: TRBV5-1; D gene: .
CDR3 DNA: TGTGCCAGCAGTATTGGGACAGCTTACACAGATACGCAGTATTTT; CDR3 protein: CASSIGTAYTDTQYF; CDR3 length: 15; J gene: TRBJ2-3; clone size: .; V gene: TRBV28; D gene: TRBD1
CDR3 DNA: TGTGCCAGCAGCCAAATCAAGAGGTTTGCAGAGACCCAGTACTTC; CDR3 protein: CASSQIKRFAETQYF; CDR3 length: 15; J gene: TRBJ2-5; clone size: .; V gene: TRBV7-2; D gene: .
CDR3 DNA: TGTGCCAGCAGTAAGGCAGGACGCTCCTACGAGCAGTACTTC; CDR3 protein: CASSKAGRSYEQYF; CDR3 length: 14; J gene: TRBJ2-7; clone size: .; V gene: TRBV12-3/TRBV12-4; D gene: .
CDR3 DNA: TGCGCCAGCAGGTCACAGGAAGTATCTAACTATGGCTACACCTTC; CDR3 protein: CASRSQEVSNYGYTF; CDR3 length: 15; J gene: TRBJ1-2; clone size: few; V gene: TRBV5-1; D gene: .
CDR3 DNA: TGTGCCAGCAGCCTACTTCTAGCGCAGATTAAGACCCAGTACTTC; CDR3 protein: CASSLLLAQIKTQYF; CDR3 length: 15; J gene: TRBJ2-5; clone size: few; V gene: TRBV3-1; D gene: .
CDR3 DNA: TGTGCCAGCAGCTTTTTCGGGGGGGCCACAGATACGCAGTATTTT; CDR3 protein: CASSFFGGATDTQYF; CDR3 length: 15; J gene: TRBJ2-3; clone size: few; V gene: TRBV7-6; D gene: TRBD2
CDR3 DNA: TGTGCCATCAGTTTTCGAGATACGCAGTATTTT; CDR3 protein: CAISFRDTQYF; CDR3 length: 11; J gene: TRBJ2-3; clone size: .; V gene: TRBV12-3/TRBV12-4; D gene: .
CDR3 DNA: TGCAGTGCTGATCGGGAAAGGGTATCAGATACGCAGTATTTT; CDR3 protein: CSADRERVSDTQYF; CDR3 length: 14; J gene: TRBJ2-3; clone size: .; V gene: TRBV20-1; D gene: .
CDR3 DNA: TGTGCCAGCAGTTCGTTGGGGGGAAGGAGCCTCTCGGGCTACACCTTC; CDR3 protein: CASSSLGGRSLSGYTF; CDR3 length: 16; J gene: TRBJ1-2; clone size: .; V gene: TRBV28; D gene: .
CDR3 DNA: TGTGCCAGTAGTCCAAGGGGACAGGCCTTCGGACGGGAAACCGGGGAGCTGTTTTTT; CDR3 protein: CASSPRGQAFGRETGELFF; CDR3 length: 19; J gene: TRBJ2-2; clone size: few; V gene: TRBV19; D gene: TRBD1
CDR3 DNA: TGTGCCTGGAGTGTCCAGGCGGGCACTGAAGCTTTCTTT; CDR3 protein: CAWSVQAGTEAFF; CDR3 length: 13; J gene: TRBJ1-1; clone size: .; V gene: TRBV30; D gene: .
CDR3 DNA: TGTGCCAGCAGTTACTCTCCAGGGCTCTACAATGAGCAGTTCTTC; CDR3 protein: CASSYSPGLYNEQFF; CDR3 length: 15; J gene: TRBJ2-1; clone size: few; V gene: TRBV6-5; D gene: .
CDR3 DNA: TGTGCCAGTAGAGGATTACAGGGTATCATGAACACTGAAGCTTTCTTT; CDR3 protein: CASRGLQGIMNTEAFF; CDR3 length: 16; J gene: TRBJ1-1; clone size: many; V gene: TRBV19; D gene: .
CDR3 DNA: TGTGCCAGCAGCCGAGTGCAGCAAGAGACCCAGTACTTC; CDR3 protein: CASSRVQQETQYF; CDR3 length: 13; J gene: TRBJ2-5; clone size: .; V gene: TRBV11-2; D gene: .
CDR3 DNA: TGCAGTGCGAGCCCCAGGGGTTTCCAAGAGACCCAGTACTTC; CDR3 protein: CSASPRGFQETQYF; CDR3 length: 14; J gene: TRBJ2-5; clone size: few; V gene: TRBV20-1; D gene: .
CDR3 DNA: TGTGCCAGCAGCGAGGGACTAGCTCCGACTCGAGATACGCAGTATTTT; CDR3 protein: CASSEGLAPTRDTQYF; CDR3 length: 16; J gene: TRBJ2-3; clone size: few; V gene: TRBV9; D gene: TRBD2